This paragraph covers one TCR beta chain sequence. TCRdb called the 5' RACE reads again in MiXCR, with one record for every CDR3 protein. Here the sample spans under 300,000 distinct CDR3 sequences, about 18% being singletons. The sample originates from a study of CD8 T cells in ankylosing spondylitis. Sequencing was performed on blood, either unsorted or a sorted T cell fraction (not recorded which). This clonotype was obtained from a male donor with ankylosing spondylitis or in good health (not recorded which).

The CDR3 bases are TGTGCCAGCAGTCGGACGGATAGCAATCAGCCCCAGCATTTT. Residues: CASSRTDSNQPQHF. The chain recombines TRBV27 with TRBJ1-5, with D hard to call. The V gene lost 5 bases and the J gene lost 0 bases, with 8 bases spanning the gap. There are 14 residues in the CDR3. Germline values: CDR1 MNHEY, CDR2 SMNVEV (reference sequence).